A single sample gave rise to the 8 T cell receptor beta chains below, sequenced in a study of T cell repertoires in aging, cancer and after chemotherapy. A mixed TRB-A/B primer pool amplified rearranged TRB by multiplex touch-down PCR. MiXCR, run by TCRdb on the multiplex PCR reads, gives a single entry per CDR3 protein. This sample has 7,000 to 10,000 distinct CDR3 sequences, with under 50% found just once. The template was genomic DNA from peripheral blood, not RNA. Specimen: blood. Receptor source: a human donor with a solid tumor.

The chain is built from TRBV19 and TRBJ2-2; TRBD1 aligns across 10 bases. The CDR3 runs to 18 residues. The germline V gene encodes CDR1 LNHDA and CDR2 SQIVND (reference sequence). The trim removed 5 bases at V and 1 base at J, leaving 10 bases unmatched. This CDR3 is CASSVRQGALLNTGELFF. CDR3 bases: TGTGCCAGTAGTGTAAGACAGGGGGCCCTTTTGAACACCGGGGAGCTGTTTTTT.

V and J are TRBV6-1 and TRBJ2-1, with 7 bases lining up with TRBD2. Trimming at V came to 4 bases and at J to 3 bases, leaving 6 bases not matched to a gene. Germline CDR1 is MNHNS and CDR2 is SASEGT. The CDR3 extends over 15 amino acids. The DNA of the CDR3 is TGTGCCAGCAGTGCAGCGGGGCGGGGCTACAATGAGCAGTTCTTC. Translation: CASSAAGRGYNEQFF.

The CDR3 region has the DNA TGTGCCAGCAGCCCGCTGGGGGCTGGGGCAGATACGCAGTATTTT. Protein product: CASSPLGAGADTQYF. The chain employs TRBV27 and TRBJ2-3; tentative D call: TRBD1 (6 bases). There are 15 residues in the CDR3. Looked up from germline, CDR1 is MNHEY and CDR2 is SMNVEV (reference sequence). V was trimmed by 6 bases and J by 4 bases, leaving 17 bases between them.

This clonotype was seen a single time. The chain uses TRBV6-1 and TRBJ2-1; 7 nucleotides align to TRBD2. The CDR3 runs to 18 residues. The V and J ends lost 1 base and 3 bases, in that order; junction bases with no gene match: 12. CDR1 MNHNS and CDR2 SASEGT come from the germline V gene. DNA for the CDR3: TGTGCCAGCAGTGAAGGGGCAGGAGCGGGGCGGGGCTACAATGAGCAGTTCTTC. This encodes CASSEGAGAGRGYNEQFF.

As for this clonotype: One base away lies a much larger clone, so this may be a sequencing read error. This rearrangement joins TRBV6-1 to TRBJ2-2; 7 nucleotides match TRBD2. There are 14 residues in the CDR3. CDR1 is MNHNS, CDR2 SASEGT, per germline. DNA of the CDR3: TGTGCCAGCAGTGGGGCGGGAGACACCGGGGTGCTGTTTTTT. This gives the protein CASSGAGDTGVLFF.

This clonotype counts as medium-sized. CDR3 nucleotides: TGTGCCAGCAGCTCCCCCGGGCCTGAGCAGTTCTTC. This translates into CASSSPGPEQFF. The rearrangement joins TRBV11-3 to TRBJ2-1; D gene unclear. In germline, CDR1 is SGHNT, CDR2 YENEEA. V was clipped by 4 bases and J by 9 bases, with 10 bases between them. CDR3 length: 12 residues.

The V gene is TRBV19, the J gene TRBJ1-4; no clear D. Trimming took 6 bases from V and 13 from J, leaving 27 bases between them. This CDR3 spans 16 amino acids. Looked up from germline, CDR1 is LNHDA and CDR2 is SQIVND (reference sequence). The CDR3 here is CASRRTSPELRVGLFF. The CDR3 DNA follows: TGTGCCAGTAGACGAACGTCACCGGAGCTGAGGGTCGGACTGTTTTTT.

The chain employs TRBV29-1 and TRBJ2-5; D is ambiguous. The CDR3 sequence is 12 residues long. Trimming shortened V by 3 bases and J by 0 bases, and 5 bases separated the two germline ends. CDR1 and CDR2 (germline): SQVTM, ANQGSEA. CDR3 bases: TGCAGCGTTGATGAGTACCAAGAGACCCAGTACTTC. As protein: CSVDEYQETQYF.